This T cell receptor (beta chain) was identified during a study of OX40 agonist ivuxolimab in advanced cancers. Looking at the study overall: Treatment of patients was with ivuxolimab, an agonistic anti-OX40 (CD134) antibody. Study-wide results and limits: CD4+ and CD8+ T cells in blood underwent clonal expansion by week 6 at 0.1 to 3.0 mg/kg. With doses of 0.1-3.0 mg/kg, partial responders showed among the lowest clonal expansion.

Libraries were prepared by immunoSEQ multiplex PCR; TCRdb keeps only in-frame clonotypes and omits some of them. The sample includes tens of thousands of clones, over 80% of them seen just once. V lost 6 bases to trimming and J lost 5 bases, with 16 bases between them. CDR3 length equals 14 residues. From germline, CDR1 is SNHLY and CDR2 FYNNEI. This clone was recorded only once. Its antigen is unidentified. The chain links TRBV2 to TRBJ2-5; weak D call: TRBD1 (6 bases). The clonotype comes from an adult with an advanced solid tumor such as melanoma, head and neck, liver or kidney cancer. The material sequenced was CD4+ or CD8+ T cells sorted from blood, taken in a trial of the OX40 agonist ivuxolimab. CDR3 nucleotide sequence: TGTGCCAGCAGGGCCATCCAGGGGCGGGAGACCCAGTACTTC. This sequence encodes CASRAIQGRETQYF.